The 14 T cell receptor beta chains in this list originate from one sample, sequenced in a study of shared clonotypes between healthy human individuals. Using immunoSEQ multiplex PCR, the repertoire was profiled, and TCRdb retains in-frame clones only, with some absent. The data contain over a million clones, around 76% of them singletons. The specimen sequenced was memory CD4+ T cells sorted from blood. As for subset: CD45RA-negative fraction. These TCRs come from a young man in good health.

The rearrangement uses TRBV10-3 and TRBJ2-3, with TRBD1 matching over 7 bases. The CDR3 spans 14 residues. The germline V gene encodes CDR1 ENHRY and CDR2 SYGVKD. J was trimmed by 6 bases and V by 3 bases; bases with no gene match: 6. The DNA for the CDR3 is TGTGCCATCAGTGACGGGCTAGGGGGCGATACGCAGTATTTT. This codes for CAISDGLGGDTQYF.

This chain joins TRBV5-1 and TRBJ2-2; D is uncertain. Germline V gene lookup returns CDR1 SGHRS and CDR2 YFSETQ. V was pared by 6 bases and J by 5 bases, with 8 bases between. CDR3 length: 12 amino acids. CDR3 sequence reads: CASKEPTGELFF. DNA for the CDR3: TGCGCCAGCAAAGAGCCTACCGGGGAGCTGTTTTTT.

The V call is TRBV9, the J call TRBJ2-3, with D unclear. The germline gives CDR1 SGDLS, CDR2 YYNGEE. Trimming left V 0 bases short and J 0 bases short, with 8 bases between. The CDR3 consists of 15 residues. The chain's CDR3 is CASSVEGRSTDTQYF. The CDR3 region has the DNA TGTGCCAGCAGCGTAGAGGGCCGGAGCACAGATACGCAGTATTTT.

The rearrangement uses TRBV28 and TRBJ2-5; 8 nucleotides agree with TRBD2. CDR1 is MDHEN, CDR2 SYDVKM, per germline. The J segment lost 5 bases and the V segment lost 3 bases, leaving 5 bases of the junction unmatched. The CDR3 runs to 14 residues. This CDR3 reads CASSFRGGRETQYF. CDR3 coding DNA: TGTGCCAGCAGTTTTCGGGGGGGCCGGGAGACCCAGTACTTC.

V and J are TRBV10-1 and TRBJ2-7, with a weak D call TRBD1 (5 bases). The CDR3 spans 12 residues. The V end was cut by 5 bases, the J end by 5 bases, with 10 bases between. Looked up from germline, CDR1 is WNHNN and CDR2 is SYGVQD (reference sequence). The CDR3 spells CASSNGHHEQYF. The CDR3 DNA is TGCGCCAGCAGTAACGGACACCACGAGCAGTACTTC.

The chain uses TRBV28 and TRBJ1-5, with TRBD1 identical over 9 bases. J was trimmed by 3 bases and V by 6 bases; bases with no gene match: 6. This CDR3 spans 15 amino acids. Germline loops: CDR1 MDHEN, CDR2 SYDVKM. As DNA, the CDR3 is TGTGCCAGCAGAGACCGGGACAGGGCCAATCAGCCCCAGCATTTT. It specifies CASRDRDRANQPQHF.

The chain is built from TRBV30 and TRBJ2-2; D remains ambiguous. Germline V gives CDR1 GTSNPN, CDR2 SVGIG (reference sequence). Between the trimmed V and J ends, which lost 2 bases and 4 bases, there was a span of 14 bases. This CDR3 is built from 15 residues. The CDR3 nucleotides are TGTGCCTGGAGTACCCCGGCAGGCGGCACCGGGGAGCTGTTTTTT. Translating gives CAWSTPAGGTGELFF.

This chain connects TRBV9 to TRBJ2-7, with a possible D match to TRBD2 (6 bases). Trimming pared 0 bases from V and 7 bases from J, leaving 11 bases between. The length of the CDR3 is 13 residues. CDR1 and CDR2 (germline): SGDLS, YYNGEE. The CDR3 DNA reads TGTGCCAGCAGCGTAGGACTAGAGAAAGAGCAGTACTTC. Translated, it gives CASSVGLEKEQYF.

This sequence joins TRBV5-6 and TRBJ2-1; 10 bases are a match to TRBD2. Germline-derived CDR1 and CDR2 are SGHDT and YYEEEE. The V segment lost 7 bases and the J segment 0 bases; nucleotides outside the gene matches: 4. The CDR3 sequence is 15 residues long. The CDR3 DNA reads as TGTGCCAGCTCGCAGCGGGGGGGCTCCTACAATGAGCAGTTCTTC. It yields the protein CASSQRGGSYNEQFF. Complete variable domain (other parts from reference TRBV5-6 and TRBJ2-1): DAGVTQSPTHLIKTRGQQVTLRCSPKSGHDTVSWYQQALGQGPQFIFQYYEEEERQRGNFPDRFSGHQFPNYSSELNVNALLLGDSALYLCASSQRGGSYNEQFFGPGTRLTVL.

The sample holds a few counts of this clone. The genes are TRBV28 and TRBJ1-2, with no clear D. V lost 7 bases and J 5 bases, leaving 14 bases between the germline ends. The CDR3 runs 13 residues. Germline CDR1 and CDR2: MDHEN and SYDVKM. The CDR3 DNA reads as TGTGCCAGCACGTCCCCGGGAGGGTATGGCTACACCTTC. Translating gives CASTSPGGYGYTF.

This rearrangement joins TRBV5-1 to TRBJ2-5; D is possibly TRBD1 or TRBD2 (5 bases each). The germline V gene has CDR1 SGHRS and CDR2 YFSETQ. V lost 4 bases, J lost 4 bases, and 17 bases lay in between. This CDR3 spans 15 amino acids. The CDR3 reads CASSRSGGGRETQYF. The CDR3 nucleotides are TGCGCCAGCAGCCGATCAGGTGGGGGTAGAGAGACCCAGTACTTC.

As concerns this clone: Other DNA sequences in the same sample also yield this CDR3. V gene TRBV7-6 combines with J gene TRBJ2-1; 11 nucleotides align to TRBD2. The CDR3 sequence is 16 residues long. CDR1 and CDR2 from the germline V gene are SGHVS and FNYEAQ. Trimming removed 2 bases from V and 5 bases from J; junction bases left unmatched: 5. CDR3 in amino acids: CASSLSGLAGDNEQFF. For the CDR3, the DNA is TGTGCCAGCAGCTTAAGTGGACTAGCGGGTGACAATGAGCAGTTCTTC.

The rearrangement uses TRBV23-1 and TRBJ1-3, with 7 bases fitting TRBD1. TRBV23-1 is identified as an open reading frame with a role that is uncertain. This CDR3 has 16 amino acids. Losses at the gene ends were 2 bases for V and 0 bases for J; bases not matched to a gene: 4. The CDR3 DNA follows: TGCGCCAGCAGTCAAACGGACAGGCCCTCTGGAAACACCATATATTTT. Amino acids: CASSQTDRPSGNTIYF.

Regarding this clone: This same CDR3 is encoded by further DNA sequences in the sample. The chain has TRBV5-4 and TRBJ2-3; D is perhaps TRBD1 or TRBD2 (5 bases each). Germline-derived CDR1 and CDR2 are SGHNT and YYREEE (reference sequence). V was shortened by 0 bases and J by 0 bases, with 8 bases between the two germline ends. The CDR3 length is 15 residues. Written as DNA, the CDR3 is TGTGCCAGCAGCTTGGGGGGCGGGAGCACAGATACGCAGTATTTT. Encoded protein: CASSLGGGSTDTQYF.